This TCR beta chain was documented in a study of blood T cell repertoires in COVID-19. Overall study context: Samples of COVID-19 (acute and convalescent) were obtained from the United States, Italy and Spain. T cells, B-cell-depleted T cells, or PBMCs provided the cDNA or gDNA that served as material.

This clone was counted between two and nine times. Sequencing was performed with immunoSEQ multiplex PCR; in TCRdb, only in-frame clones are kept and a portion is missing. Here the sample spans more than 200,000 clones, approximately 81% being singletons. Germline lookup yields CDR1 SEHNR and CDR2 FQNEAQ (reference sequence). The CDR3 consists of 15 residues. V shed 0 bases and J shed 0 bases, with 6 bases lying between them. This chain links TRBV7-9 with TRBJ2-4; D might be TRBD1 (5 bases). Input material: peripheral blood. The receptor was isolated from a man in his 60s with acute or convalescent COVID-19. CDR3 nucleotide sequence: TGTGCCAGCAGCTTAGCCAGGGTAGCCAAAAACATTCAGTACTTC. It translates to CASSLARVAKNIQYF.